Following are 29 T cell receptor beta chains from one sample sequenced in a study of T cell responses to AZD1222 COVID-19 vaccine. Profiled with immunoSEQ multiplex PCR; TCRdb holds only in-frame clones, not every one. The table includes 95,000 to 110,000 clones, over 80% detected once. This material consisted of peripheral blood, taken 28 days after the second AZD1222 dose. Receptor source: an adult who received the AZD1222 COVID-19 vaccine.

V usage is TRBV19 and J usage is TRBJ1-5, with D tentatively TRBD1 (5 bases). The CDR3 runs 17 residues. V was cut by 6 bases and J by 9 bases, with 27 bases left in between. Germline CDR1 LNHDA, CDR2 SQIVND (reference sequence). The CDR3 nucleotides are TGTGCCAGTAGCAAGCCCTCAAGGGACGGCGGTTTGGGGCCCCAGCATTTT. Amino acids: CASSKPSRDGGLGPQHF.

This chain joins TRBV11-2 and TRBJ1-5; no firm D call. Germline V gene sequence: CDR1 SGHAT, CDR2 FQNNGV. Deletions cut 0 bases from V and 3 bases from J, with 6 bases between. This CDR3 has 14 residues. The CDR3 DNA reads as TGTGCCAGCAGCTTAGATCGCGTCAATCAGCCCCAGCATTTT. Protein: CASSLDRVNQPQHF.

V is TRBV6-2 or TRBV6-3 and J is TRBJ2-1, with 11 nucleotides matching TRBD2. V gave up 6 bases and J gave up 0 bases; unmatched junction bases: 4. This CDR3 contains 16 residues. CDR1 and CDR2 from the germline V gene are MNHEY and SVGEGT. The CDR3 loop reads CASSRLAGSSYNEQFF. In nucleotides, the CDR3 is TGTGCCAGCAGCAGACTAGCGGGGAGCTCCTACAATGAGCAGTTCTTC.

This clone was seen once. The CDR3: CASSQLGNNEQFF. The CDR3 coding sequence is TGCGCCAGCAGCCAATTGGGCAACAATGAGCAGTTCTTC. V and J are TRBV4-1 and TRBJ2-1; unclear D gene. CDR3 length equals 13 residues. The germline V gene encodes CDR1 MGHRA and CDR2 YSYEKL. Trimming pared 2 bases from V and 5 bases from J, leaving 7 bases between.

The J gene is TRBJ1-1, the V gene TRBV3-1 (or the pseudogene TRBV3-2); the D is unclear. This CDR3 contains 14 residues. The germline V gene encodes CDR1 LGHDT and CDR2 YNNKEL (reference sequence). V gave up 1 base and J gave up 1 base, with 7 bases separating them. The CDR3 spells CASSQAGRNTEAFF. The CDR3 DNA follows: TGTGCCAGCAGCCAAGCGGGCAGGAACACTGAAGCTTTCTTT.

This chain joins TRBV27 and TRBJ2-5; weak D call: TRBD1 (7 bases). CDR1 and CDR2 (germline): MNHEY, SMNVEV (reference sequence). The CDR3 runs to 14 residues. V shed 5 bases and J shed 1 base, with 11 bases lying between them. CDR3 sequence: CASSLQGGQETQYF. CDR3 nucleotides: TGTGCCAGCAGTCTCCAGGGGGGCCAAGAGACCCAGTACTTC.

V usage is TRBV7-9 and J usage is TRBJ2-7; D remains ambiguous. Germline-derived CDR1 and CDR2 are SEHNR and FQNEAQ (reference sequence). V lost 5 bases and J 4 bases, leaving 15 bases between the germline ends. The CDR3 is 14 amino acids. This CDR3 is CASSPATLKYEQYF. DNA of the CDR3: TGTGCCAGCAGCCCCGCTACACTAAAATACGAGCAGTACTTC. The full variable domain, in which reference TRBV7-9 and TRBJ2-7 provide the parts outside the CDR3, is DTGVSQNPRHKITKRGQNVTFRCDPISEHNRLYWYRQTLGQGPEFLTYFQNEAQLEKSRLLSDRFSAERPKGSFSTLEIQRTEQGDSAMYLCASSPATLKYEQYFGPGTRLTVT.

DNA of the CDR3: TGTGCCAGTAGTTTTGCGTCGCAGGCCTATAATTCACCCCTCCACTTT. Its protein is CASSFASQAYNSPLHF. The gene calls are TRBV19 and TRBJ1-6; D remains unclear. V gave up 5 bases and J gave up 2 bases, with 13 bases separating them. CDR3 length: 16 residues. Germline V gene data show CDR1 as LNHDA and CDR2 as SQIVND (reference sequence).

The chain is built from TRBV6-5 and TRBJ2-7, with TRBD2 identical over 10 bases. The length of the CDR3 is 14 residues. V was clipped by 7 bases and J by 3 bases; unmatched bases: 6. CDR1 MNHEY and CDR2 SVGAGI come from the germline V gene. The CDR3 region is CASTSSGGIYEQYF. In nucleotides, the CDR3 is TGTGCCAGCACGAGTAGCGGGGGGATCTACGAGCAGTACTTC.

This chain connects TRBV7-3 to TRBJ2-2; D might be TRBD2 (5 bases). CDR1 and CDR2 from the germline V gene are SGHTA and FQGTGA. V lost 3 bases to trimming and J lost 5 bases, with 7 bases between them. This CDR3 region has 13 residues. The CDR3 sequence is CASSFGLTGELFF. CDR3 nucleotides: TGTGCCAGCAGCTTCGGACTGACCGGGGAGCTGTTTTTT.

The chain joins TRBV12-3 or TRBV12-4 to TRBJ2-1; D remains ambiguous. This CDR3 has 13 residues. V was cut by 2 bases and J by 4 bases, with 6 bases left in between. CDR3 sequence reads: CASSLLGYNEQFF. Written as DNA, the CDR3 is TGTGCCAGCAGTTTATTAGGGTACAATGAGCAGTTCTTC.

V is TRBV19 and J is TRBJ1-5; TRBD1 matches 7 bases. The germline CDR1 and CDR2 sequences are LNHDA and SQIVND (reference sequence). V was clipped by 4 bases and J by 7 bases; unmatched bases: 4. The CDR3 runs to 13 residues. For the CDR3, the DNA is TGTGCCAGTAGTACCGGACAGGCCCAGCCCCAGCATTTT. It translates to CASSTGQAQPQHF.

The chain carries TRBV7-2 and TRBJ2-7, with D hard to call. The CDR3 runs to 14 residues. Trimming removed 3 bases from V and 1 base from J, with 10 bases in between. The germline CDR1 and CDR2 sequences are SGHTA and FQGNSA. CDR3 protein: CASSLVLSSYEQYF. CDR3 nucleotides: TGTGCCAGCAGCTTGGTGCTTTCTTCCTACGAGCAGTACTTC.

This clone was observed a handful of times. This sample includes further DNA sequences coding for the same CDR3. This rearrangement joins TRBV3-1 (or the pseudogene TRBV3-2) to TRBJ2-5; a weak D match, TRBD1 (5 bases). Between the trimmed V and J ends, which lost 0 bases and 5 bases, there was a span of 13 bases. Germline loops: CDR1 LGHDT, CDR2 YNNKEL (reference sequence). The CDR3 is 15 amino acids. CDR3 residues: CASSQDPGPRETQYF. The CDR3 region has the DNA TGTGCCAGCAGCCAAGATCCAGGGCCCCGGGAGACCCAGTACTTC.

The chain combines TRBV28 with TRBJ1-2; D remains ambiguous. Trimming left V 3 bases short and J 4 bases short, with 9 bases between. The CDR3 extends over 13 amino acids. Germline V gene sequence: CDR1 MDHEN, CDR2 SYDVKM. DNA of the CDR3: TGTGCCAGCAGTTTTTCGGTTAGCTATGGCTACACCTTC. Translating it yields CASSFSVSYGYTF.

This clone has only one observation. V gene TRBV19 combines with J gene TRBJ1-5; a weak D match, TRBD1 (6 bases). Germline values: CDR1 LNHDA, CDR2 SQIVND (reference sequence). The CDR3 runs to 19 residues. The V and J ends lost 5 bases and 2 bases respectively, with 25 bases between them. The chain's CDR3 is CASSGLAAPGEFGNQPQHF. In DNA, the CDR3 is TGTGCCAGTAGTGGCCTGGCGGCTCCAGGGGAATTCGGCAATCAGCCCCAGCATTTT.

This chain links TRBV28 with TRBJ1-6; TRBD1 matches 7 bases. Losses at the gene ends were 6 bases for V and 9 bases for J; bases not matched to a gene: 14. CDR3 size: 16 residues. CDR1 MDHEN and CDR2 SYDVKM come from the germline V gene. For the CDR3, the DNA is TGTGCCAGCAGAGACGGGGGGACGGGACAGTTTTCACCCCTCCACTTT. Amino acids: CASRDGGTGQFSPLHF.

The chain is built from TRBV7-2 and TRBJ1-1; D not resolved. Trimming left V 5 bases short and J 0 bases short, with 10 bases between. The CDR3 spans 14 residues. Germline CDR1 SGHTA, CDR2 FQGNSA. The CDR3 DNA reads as TGTGCCAGCAGCGCCCATTGGCTGAACACTGAAGCTTTCTTT. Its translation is CASSAHWLNTEAFF.

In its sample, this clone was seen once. The CDR3 DNA is TGTGCCAGCAGTTTAAAGGGGATCTATGGCTACACCTTC. Translated: CASSLKGIYGYTF. This chain links TRBV12-3 or TRBV12-4 with TRBJ1-2, with D tentatively TRBD1 (5 bases). The CDR3 totals 13 residues. Trimming cost V 2 bases and J 4 bases, with 8 bases left between them.

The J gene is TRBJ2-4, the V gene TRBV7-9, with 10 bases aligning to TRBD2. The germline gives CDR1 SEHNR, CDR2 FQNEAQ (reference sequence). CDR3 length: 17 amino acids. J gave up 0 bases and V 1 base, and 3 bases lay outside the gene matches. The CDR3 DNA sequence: TGTGCCAGCAGCTTAGATGGACTAGCGGTAGCCAAAAACATTCAGTACTTC. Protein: CASSLDGLAVAKNIQYF.

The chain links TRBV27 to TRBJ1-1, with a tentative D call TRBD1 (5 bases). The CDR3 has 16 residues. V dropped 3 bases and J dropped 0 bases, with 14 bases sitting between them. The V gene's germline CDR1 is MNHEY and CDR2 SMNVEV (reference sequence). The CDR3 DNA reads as TGTGCCAGCAGTTTCGGGGAGGGGCTCATGAACACTGAAGCTTTCTTT. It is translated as CASSFGEGLMNTEAFF.

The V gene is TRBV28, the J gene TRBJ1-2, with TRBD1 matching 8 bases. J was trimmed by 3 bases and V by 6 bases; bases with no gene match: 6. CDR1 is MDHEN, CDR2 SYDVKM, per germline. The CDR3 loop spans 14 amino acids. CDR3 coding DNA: TGTGCCAGCAGCAAACAGGGGGTTTACTATGGCTACACCTTC. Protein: CASSKQGVYYGYTF.

CDR3 in amino acids: CASSMRGNQPQHF. The DNA of the CDR3 is TGTGCCAGTAGTATGAGGGGGAATCAGCCCCAGCATTTT. The genes are TRBV19 and TRBJ1-5; a weak D match, TRBD1 (6 bases). The CDR3 runs to 13 residues. With 3 bases removed from V and 4 bases from J, the gap between germline ends came to 7 bases. From germline, CDR1 is LNHDA and CDR2 SQIVND (reference sequence). Filled out from reference TRBV19 and TRBJ1-5, the complete variable domain reads DGGITQSPKYLFRKEGQNVTLSCEQNLNHDAMYWYRQDPGQGLRLIYYSQIVNDFQKGDIAEGYSVSREKKESFPLTVTSAQKNPTAFYLCASSMRGNQPQHFGDGTRLSIL.

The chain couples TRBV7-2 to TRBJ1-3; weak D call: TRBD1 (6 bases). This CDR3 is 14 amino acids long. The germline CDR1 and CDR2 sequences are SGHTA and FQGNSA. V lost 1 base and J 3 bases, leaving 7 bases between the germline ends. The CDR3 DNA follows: TGTGCCAGCAGCTTAGGACAGGTTGGAAACACCATATATTTT. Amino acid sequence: CASSLGQVGNTIYF.

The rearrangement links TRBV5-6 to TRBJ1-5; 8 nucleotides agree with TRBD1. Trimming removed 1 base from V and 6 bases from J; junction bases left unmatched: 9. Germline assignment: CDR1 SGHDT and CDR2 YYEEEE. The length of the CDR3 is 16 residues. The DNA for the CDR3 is TGTGCCAGCAGCTTGCGCGGCAGGGGGCTTGGTCAGCCCCAGCATTTT. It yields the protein CASSLRGRGLGQPQHF.

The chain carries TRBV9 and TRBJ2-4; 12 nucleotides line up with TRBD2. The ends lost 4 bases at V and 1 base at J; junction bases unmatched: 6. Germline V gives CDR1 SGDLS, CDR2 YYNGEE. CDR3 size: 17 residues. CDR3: CASSPTTSGGAKNIQYF. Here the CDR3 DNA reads TGTGCCAGCAGCCCTACGACTAGCGGGGGCGCCAAAAACATTCAGTACTTC.

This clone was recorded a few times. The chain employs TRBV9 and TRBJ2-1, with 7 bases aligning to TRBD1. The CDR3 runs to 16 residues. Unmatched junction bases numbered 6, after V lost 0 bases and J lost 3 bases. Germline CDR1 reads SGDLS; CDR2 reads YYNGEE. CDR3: CASSVAPGQSYNEQFF. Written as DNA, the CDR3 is TGTGCCAGCAGCGTAGCTCCGGGACAGAGCTACAATGAGCAGTTCTTC.

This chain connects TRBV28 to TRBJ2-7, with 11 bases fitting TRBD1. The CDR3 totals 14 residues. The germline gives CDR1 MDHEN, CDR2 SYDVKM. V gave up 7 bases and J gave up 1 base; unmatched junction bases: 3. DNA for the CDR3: TGTGCCAGCACGGACAGGGGGCTGTCCTACGAGCAGTACTTC. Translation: CASTDRGLSYEQYF.

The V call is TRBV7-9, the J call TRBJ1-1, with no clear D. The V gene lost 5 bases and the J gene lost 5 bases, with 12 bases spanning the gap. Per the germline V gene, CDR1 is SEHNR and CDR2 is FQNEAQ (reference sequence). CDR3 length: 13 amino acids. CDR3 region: CASSRIIETEAFF. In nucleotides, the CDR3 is TGTGCCAGCAGCCGAATAATCGAGACTGAAGCTTTCTTT.